Listed here are 31 T cell receptor beta chains from one sample, sequenced in a study of blood T cell repertoires in COVID-19. Sequenced by immunoSEQ multiplex PCR; TCRdb stores in-frame clones only, minus some. The sample contains roughly 250,000 clones, approximately 86% of which appear only once. The sample was PBMCs or T cells enriched from blood (not recorded which). These receptor sequences come from a woman aged 50 to 60 who had recovered from COVID-19.

This chain uses TRBV28 with TRBJ1-6; 9 bases line up with TRBD1. Germline trimming cut 10 bases from V and 5 bases from J; bases unmatched to any gene: 9. The CDR3 is 15 residues long. The germline V gene has CDR1 MDHEN and CDR2 SYDVKM. The CDR3 sequence: CAIRPGQGNNSPLHF. DNA for the CDR3: TGTGCCATCCGTCCGGGACAGGGAAATAATTCACCCCTCCACTTT.

The chain employs TRBV28 and TRBJ2-7; 7 positions match TRBD1. V lost 8 bases, J lost 2 bases, and 3 bases stayed unmatched. Germline CDR1 and CDR2: MDHEN and SYDVKM. There are 12 residues in the CDR3. CDR3 sequence (DNA): TGTGCCAGCGGCACAGGGGCCTACGAGCAGTACTTC. Protein product: CASGTGAYEQYF.

The V gene is TRBV11-2, the J gene TRBJ2-5; 10 bases are shared with TRBD2. V lost 0 bases to trimming and J lost 5 bases; unmatched junction nucleotides: 6. Looked up from germline, CDR1 is SGHAT and CDR2 is FQNNGV. This CDR3 has 16 residues. The CDR3 region has the DNA TGTGCCAGCAGCTTAGATCAGCGGGAGGGCCTGGAGACCCAGTACTTC. Translating it yields CASSLDQREGLETQYF.

The chain links TRBV4-1 to TRBJ2-3; TRBD2 agrees at 9 bases. V shed 5 bases, J shed 6 bases, and the junction held 15 bases outside the gene matches. This CDR3 comprises 17 residues. CDR1 and CDR2 (germline): MGHRA, YSYEKL. The chain's CDR3 is CASSARLAAPLPDTQYF. CDR3 bases: TGCGCCAGCAGCGCAAGACTAGCGGCGCCCCTTCCTGATACGCAGTATTTT.

The rearrangement joins TRBV27 to TRBJ1-4; 7 nucleotides match TRBD1. V was pared by 8 bases and J by 8 bases, with 8 bases of the junction left unmatched. The CDR3 is made up of 13 amino acids. Germline values: CDR1 MNHEY, CDR2 SMNVEV (reference sequence). The CDR3 DNA reads TGTGCCAGCGCCACAGGGGCCCGAGAAAAACTGTTTTTT. It codes for CASATGAREKLFF.

The V gene is TRBV28, the J gene TRBJ1-2; perhaps TRBD1 as D (6 bases). The V and J ends lost 4 bases and 4 bases respectively, with 16 bases between them. This CDR3 comprises 15 residues. CDR1 is MDHEN, CDR2 SYDVKM, per germline. The DNA of the CDR3 is TGTGCCAGCAGTTCCCCGGGGGGGCCGGGCTATGGCTACACCTTC. Its protein product is CASSSPGGPGYGYTF.

The chain recombines TRBV3-1 (or the pseudogene TRBV3-2) with TRBJ2-7; 7 nucleotides agree with TRBD1. V shed 4 bases, J shed 9 bases, and the junction held 6 bases outside the gene matches. This CDR3 spans 12 amino acids. Germline V CDR1 and CDR2: LGHDT, YNNKEL (reference sequence). CDR3 nucleotide sequence: TGTGCCAGCAGCCGAGGGGGCGGAGGGCAGTACTTC. This gives the protein CASSRGGGGQYF.

This chain links TRBV28 with TRBJ1-1, with D possibly matching TRBD1 (6 bases). This CDR3 region has 15 residues. V gave up 3 bases and J gave up 1 base, with 12 bases separating them. Germline assignment: CDR1 MDHEN and CDR2 SYDVKM. The CDR3, as DNA: TGTGCCAGCAGTTTTTACGGACAGCCGAACACTGAAGCTTTCTTT. This sequence encodes CASSFYGQPNTEAFF. The full variable domain, in which reference TRBV28 and TRBJ1-1 provide the parts outside the CDR3, is DVKVTQSSRYLVKRTGEKVFLECVQDMDHENMFWYRQDPGLGLRLIYFSYDVKMKEKGDIPEGYSVSREKKERFSLILESASTNQTSMYLCASSFYGQPNTEAFFGQGTRLTVV.

The chain employs TRBV12-3 or TRBV12-4 and TRBJ1-6, with D maybe TRBD1 (5 bases). Trimming took 6 bases from V and 8 from J, leaving 11 bases between them. The CDR3 loop spans 13 amino acids. Here the CDR3 reads CASSRTGDSPLHF. CDR3 coding DNA: TGTGCCAGCAGCCGAACAGGAGATTCACCCCTCCACTTT.

V gene TRBV13 combines with J gene TRBJ1-1; 8 positions match TRBD1. The CDR3 contains 12 residues. Germline trimming cut 4 bases from V and 8 bases from J; bases unmatched to any gene: 3. In germline, CDR1 is PRHDT, CDR2 FYEKMQ (reference sequence). The DNA for the CDR3 is TGTGCCAGCAGCTCCGACAGGGGAGAAGCTTTCTTT. Its translation: CASSSDRGEAFF. Looking up the rest from reference TRBV13 and TRBJ1-1 gives the full variable domain: AAGVIQSPRHLIKEKRETATLKCYPIPRHDTVYWYQQGPGQDPQFLISFYEKMQSDKGSIPDRFSAQQFSDYHSELNMSSLELGDSALYFCASSSDRGEAFFGQGTRLTVV.

This chain's CDR3 is CAWSERRGITGELFF. In DNA form, the CDR3 reads TGTGCCTGGAGCGAACGGCGAGGGATTACCGGGGAGCTGTTTTTT. This chain connects TRBV30 to TRBJ2-2; possible D gene TRBD2, 5 bases. The germline gives CDR1 GTSNPN, CDR2 SVGIG (reference sequence). V was pared by 3 bases and J by 5 bases, with 16 bases between. The CDR3 extends over 15 amino acids.

The chain has TRBV6-4 and TRBJ2-2; TRBD2 agrees at 7 bases. V dropped 5 bases and J dropped 7; count of bases not matched to a gene: 13. The CDR3 sequence is 16 residues long. Germline CDR1 MRHNA, CDR2 SNTAGT. CDR3 residues: CASSSQGGPPVGELFF. CDR3 nucleotides: TGTGCCAGCAGTTCTCAGGGAGGGCCGCCGGTCGGGGAGCTGTTTTTT.

The chain links TRBV6-2 or TRBV6-3 to TRBJ2-3, with D possibly matching TRBD2 (6 bases). From germline, CDR1 is MNHEY and CDR2 SVGEGT. This CDR3 has 16 amino acids. V lost 0 bases and J 2 bases, leaving 12 bases between the germline ends. In DNA form, the CDR3 reads TGTGCCAGCAGTTACTCCCCGGGAGAGCACACAGATACGCAGTATTTT. Its translation: CASSYSPGEHTDTQYF.

Only a few counts were recorded for this clone. The rearrangement links TRBV10-1 to TRBJ1-5; the D is unclear. CDR1 and CDR2 from the germline V gene are WNHNN and SYGVQD (reference sequence). Trimming removed 7 bases from V and 6 bases from J, with 4 bases in between. This CDR3 is 10 amino acids long. The CDR3 nucleotides read TGCGCCAGCAACGGTCAGCCCCAGCATTTT. Translation gives CASNGQPQHF.

This clone was detected a few times. The rearrangement uses TRBV7-8 and TRBJ2-7, with TRBD2 matching over 9 bases. V gave up 6 bases and J gave up 0 bases; unmatched junction bases: 6. Germline loops: CDR1 SGHVS, CDR2 FQNEAQ. CDR3 length: 15 amino acids. The chain's CDR3 is CASRRLAVTSYEQYF. The CDR3, as DNA: TGTGCCAGCAGACGACTAGCGGTAACCTCCTACGAGCAGTACTTC.

A remark on this clone: A junction end diverges from the germline sequence, so it may reflect a read error. The chain carries TRBV29-1 and TRBJ2-5, with 9 bases fitting TRBD2. CDR1 SQVTM and CDR2 ANQGSEA come from the germline V gene. The CDR3 extends over 11 amino acids. The CDR3 is CSVEEGTSRHF. The CDR3 region has the DNA TGCAGCGTTGAAGAAGGGACTAGCCGCCACTTC.

The rearrangement joins TRBV7-8 to TRBJ1-6, with TRBD1 identical over 7 bases. The V gene end was trimmed by 5 bases and the J gene end by 6 bases; junction bases not matched to a gene: 7. This CDR3 comprises 15 residues. The germline V gene has CDR1 SGHVS and CDR2 FQNEAQ. CDR3 residues: CASSPTGAGNSPLHF. The CDR3 nucleotides are TGTGCCAGCAGCCCTACAGGGGCGGGTAATTCACCCCTCCACTTT.

V and J are TRBV28 and TRBJ2-1, with 7 bases aligning to TRBD1. Germline-derived CDR1 and CDR2 are MDHEN and SYDVKM. This CDR3 is built from 13 residues. V trimming: 7 bases; J trimming: 6 bases; junction bases outside the gene matches: 6. Here the CDR3 reads CASINRDSNEQFF. The CDR3 DNA sequence: TGTGCCAGCATCAACCGGGACAGCAATGAGCAGTTCTTC.

The chain recombines TRBV20-1 with TRBJ2-1; D is ambiguous. Germline V CDR1 and CDR2: DFQATT, SNEGSKA (reference sequence). V lost 3 bases, J lost 6 bases, and 9 bases lay in between. This CDR3 is built from 12 residues. CDR3 in amino acids: CSASSRVNEQFF. CDR3 bases: TGCAGTGCTAGTTCTCGAGTCAATGAGCAGTTCTTC.

This clone showed up just once. J is TRBJ2-4 and V is TRBV3-1 (or the pseudogene TRBV3-2), with TRBD2 as a possible D gene (5 bases). Deletions cut 1 base from V and 1 base from J, with 8 bases between. In germline, CDR1 is LGHDT, CDR2 YNNKEL (reference sequence). The CDR3 is made up of 15 amino acids. The CDR3 DNA reads as TGTGCCAGCAGCCAAGGAGGGTTGGCCAAAAACATTCAGTACTTC. It specifies CASSQGGLAKNIQYF.

This clone was observed a single time. The chain employs TRBV28 and TRBJ2-3; TRBD2 agrees at 9 bases. The CDR3 totals 19 residues. Germline CDR1 MDHEN, CDR2 SYDVKM. Trimming removed 4 bases from V and 2 bases from J; junction bases left unmatched: 16. The CDR3 loop reads CASSSFLVLAGLITDTQYF. The CDR3 region has the DNA TGTGCCAGCAGTTCCTTCCTGGTTCTAGCGGGACTTATCACAGATACGCAGTATTTT.

The chain has TRBV15 and TRBJ1-2; D unresolved. The CDR3 totals 14 residues. Trimming took off 2 bases at V and 3 bases at J, with 10 bases between the two ends. The germline gives CDR1 LNHNV, CDR2 YYDKDF (reference sequence). The CDR3 protein is CATSRLGEDYGYTF. CDR3 nucleotides: TGTGCCACCAGCAGACTCGGGGAGGACTATGGCTACACCTTC.

This rearrangement joins TRBV24-1 to TRBJ2-7; 15 nucleotides match TRBD2. The junction had 11 bases not matched to a gene; V was cut back by 3 bases and J by 6 bases. The germline V gene has CDR1 KGHDR and CDR2 SFDVKD. The CDR3 is 18 amino acids. The CDR3 sequence is CATSDTTGLAGGFGEQYF. The CDR3, as DNA: TGTGCCACCAGTGATACCACTGGACTAGCGGGAGGGTTCGGCGAGCAGTACTTC.

This rearrangement joins TRBV7-9 to TRBJ1-6, with a tentative D call TRBD1 (6 bases). Germline CDR1 and CDR2: SEHNR and FQNEAQ (reference sequence). This CDR3 has 16 amino acids. Trimming shortened V by 1 base and J by 5 bases, and 12 bases separated the two germline ends. CDR3: CASSLETPGDNSPLHF. CDR3 coding DNA: TGTGCCAGCAGCTTAGAGACGCCAGGGGATAATTCACCCCTCCACTTT.

The chain links TRBV2 to TRBJ2-1, with a tentative D call TRBD1 (5 bases). The germline CDR1 and CDR2 sequences are SNHLY and FYNNEI. Between the trimmed V and J ends, which lost 4 bases and 2 bases, there was a span of 12 bases. The CDR3 is made up of 15 amino acids. The CDR3 protein is CASSGDRLAYNEQFF. The CDR3 DNA follows: TGTGCCAGCAGTGGTGACAGACTTGCCTACAATGAGCAGTTCTTC.

This clone was detected once. This chain connects TRBV15 to TRBJ1-4; perhaps TRBD1 as D (6 bases). With 5 bases removed from V and 0 bases from J, the gap between germline ends came to 13 bases. CDR1 and CDR2 from the germline V gene are LNHNV and YYDKDF (reference sequence). The CDR3 consists of 16 residues. DNA for the CDR3: TGTGCCACCAGCCCCGGGACAACTGCAACTAATGAAAAACTGTTTTTT. Translation: CATSPGTTATNEKLFF.

Only one count was recorded for this clone. The sample carries other DNA sequences with the same CDR3. The chain employs TRBV28 and TRBJ1-1, with unresolved D. Germline CDR1 MDHEN, CDR2 SYDVKM. V was shortened by 1 base and J by 1 base, with 4 bases between the two germline ends. The CDR3 runs 13 residues. CDR3 residues: CASSLSGNTEAFF. In nucleotides, the CDR3 is TGTGCCAGCAGTTTATCAGGGAACACTGAAGCTTTCTTT.

The chain has TRBV28 and TRBJ1-2, with D maybe TRBD1 (5 bases). The CDR3 covers 16 residues. Trimming left V 4 bases short and J 4 bases short, with 19 bases between. Germline V gene data show CDR1 as MDHEN and CDR2 as SYDVKM. CDR3 nucleotide sequence: TGTGCCAGCAGTTCGGTAGGGGAGGGTGAGGGCTATGGCTACACCTTC. Translated: CASSSVGEGEGYGYTF.

The rearrangement joins TRBV25-1 to TRBJ1-4, with D tentatively TRBD1 (5 bases). V lost 0 bases and J lost 0, with 11 bases in between. CDR3 size: 17 residues. The V gene's germline CDR1 is MGHDK and CDR2 SYGVNS. CDR3 in amino acids: CASSEYGGLPTNEKLFF. CDR3 bases: TGTGCCAGCAGTGAATATGGGGGACTTCCAACTAATGAAAAACTGTTTTTT.

This sequence joins TRBV24-1 and TRBJ2-3; no clear D. Germline-derived CDR1 and CDR2 are KGHDR and SFDVKD. CDR3 length: 17 amino acids. The V end was cut by 2 bases, the J end by 2 bases, with 16 bases between. CDR3 DNA sequence: TGTGCCACCAGTGATTGGTCCCCTTCTATCTTCACAGATACGCAGTATTTT. It is translated as CATSDWSPSIFTDTQYF.

This chain uses TRBV2 with TRBJ2-7; 9 bases match TRBD1. The CDR3 spans 12 residues. The V gene's germline CDR1 is SNHLY and CDR2 FYNNEI. Germline trimming cut 6 bases from V and 6 bases from J; bases unmatched to any gene: 3. This CDR3 is CASRVTGGEQYF. CDR3 nucleotide sequence: TGTGCCAGCAGGGTGACAGGGGGCGAGCAGTACTTC.